These T cell receptor beta chains were read from a single sample in a study of radiation and T cells in renal cell carcinoma. Sequenced by immunoSEQ multiplex PCR; TCRdb stores in-frame clones only, minus some. Of about 150,000 clones in the sample, approximately 90% were seen once. Sequences were derived from blood, sampled from a patient whose treatment included radiotherapy and nephrectomy. The receptors derive from a woman aged 45-59 years with renal cell carcinoma. Both conserved end residues are part of each CDR3. Each record gives: J gene, V gene, D gene, clone size, CDR3 protein, CDR3 DNA. The D gene is left open where the match is weak. Rows give clone size only sometimes, using once, few, many, or a class for an expanded clone.

TRBJ1-1,TRBV19,-,-,CASSWSTGPSGTEAFF,TGTGCCAGTAGTTGGTCAACTGGTCCCTCGGGCACTGAAGCTTTCTTT
TRBJ2-3,TRBV9,-,-,CASAGLPGTDTQYF,TGTGCCAGCGCAGGGCTACCTGGCACAGATACGCAGTATTTT
TRBJ2-7,TRBV7-8,-,few,CASSARRMGYEQYF,TGTGCCAGCAGCGCCCGACGAATGGGTTACGAGCAGTACTTC
TRBJ1-5,TRBV29-1,TRBD1,-,CSVRTGGGNQPQHF,TGCAGCGTCCGAACAGGGGGAGGTAATCAGCCCCAGCATTTT
TRBJ1-1,TRBV6-5,-,once,CASSYSGAFEAFF,TGTGCCAGCAGTTACTCGGGCGCGTTTGAAGCTTTCTTT
TRBJ1-2,TRBV29-1,-,-,CSVTGYGYTF,TGCAGCGTTACAGGGTATGGCTACACCTTC
TRBJ2-1,TRBV6-4,-,-,CASSATIGNEQFF,TGTGCCAGCAGTGCGACCATAGGGAATGAGCAGTTCTTC
TRBJ1-2,TRBV5-1,-,-,CASSLSYPEDYGYTF,TGCGCCAGCAGCTTGTCCTACCCTGAGGACTATGGCTACACCTTC
TRBJ2-3,TRBV19,-,-,CASSSSDLTDTQYF,TGTGCCAGTAGTAGTAGCGATTTGACCGATACGCAGTATTTT
TRBJ2-3,TRBV7-2,TRBD2,-,CASTPRGAGVADTQYF,TGTGCCAGCACCCCCAGGGGAGCGGGGGTGGCAGATACGCAGTATTTT
TRBJ2-5,TRBV7-6,TRBD1,-,CASSRTGSWETQYF,TGTGCCAGCAGCCGGACAGGGTCTTGGGAGACCCAGTACTTC
TRBJ1-1,TRBV6-4,-,once,CASSEIAGTEAFF,TGTGCCAGCAGTGAAATAGCCGGGACTGAAGCTTTCTTT
TRBJ2-2,TRBV7-9,TRBD2,-,CASSQREGTNTGELFF,TGTGCCAGCAGCCAACGGGAGGGAACGAACACCGGGGAGCTGTTTTTT
TRBJ1-2,TRBV28,-,once,CASSFSGYGYTF,TGTGCCAGCAGTTTTTCGGGGTATGGCTACACCTTC
TRBJ1-3,TRBV5-6,-,-,CASSYRGAFGNTIYF,TGTGCCAGCAGCTATCGGGGGGCATTCGGAAACACCATATATTTT
TRBJ2-7,TRBV27,TRBD1,-,CASRGTGGSVEQYF,TGTGCCAGCAGGGGGACAGGGGGGTCGGTAGAGCAGTACTTC